The 21 T cell receptor beta chains listed next were all sequenced from one sample in a study of T cell repertoires in cytomegalovirus infection. TCRdb used MiXCR to reprocess the reads, holding one entry per CDR3 protein. The sample records under 500,000 distinct CDR3 sequences, approximately 46% being singletons. Which antigens these TCRs recognize remains unknown. The sample here was cultured PBMCs, taken from culture after CMV antigen stimulation. These receptor sequences come from a human donor in good health (CMV status not recorded). Some clones in this sample may be carry-over from other donors' samples.

The chain recombines TRBV7-2 with TRBJ2-3, with 9 nucleotides matching TRBD2. CDR1 is SGHTA, CDR2 FQGNSA, per germline. V shed 3 bases and J 6 bases; nucleotides not matched to a gene: 7. This CDR3 has 15 residues. The CDR3 reads CASSFVAGDMDTQYF. DNA of the CDR3: TGTGCCAGCAGCTTCGTAGCGGGAGATATGGATACGCAGTATTTT.

This clonotype was detected only a few times. This chain uses TRBV7-2 with TRBJ2-7, with 7 bases matching TRBD2. The ends lost 5 bases at V and 2 bases at J; junction bases unmatched: 6. This CDR3 has 14 residues. Germline V gene data show CDR1 as SGHTA and CDR2 as FQGNSA. The CDR3 DNA reads as TGTGCCAGCAGCCCGACGGGGGGAGCCTACGAGCAGTACTTC. Protein sequence: CASSPTGGAYEQYF.

V is TRBV9 and J is TRBJ2-7; the match to TRBD1 covers 7 bases. Germline V gene lookup returns CDR1 SGDLS and CDR2 YYNGEE. The CDR3 has 19 amino acids. V was pared by 0 bases and J by 3 bases, with 18 bases of the junction left unmatched. This chain's CDR3 is CASSVGPPLVGGYLYEQYF. The CDR3 region has the DNA TGTGCCAGCAGCGTAGGGCCCCCTTTGGTAGGGGGCTACCTCTACGAGCAGTACTTC.

This clonotype was counted only a few times. This chain links TRBV5-4 with TRBJ2-7; possibly TRBD1 for D (5 bases). Germline V gene lookup returns CDR1 SGHNT and CDR2 YYREEE (reference sequence). The CDR3 has 14 residues. V gave up 0 bases and J gave up 2 bases, with 9 bases separating them. This chain's CDR3 is CASSLGGRPYEQYF. DNA of the CDR3: TGTGCCAGCAGCTTGGGGGGCAGACCCTACGAGCAGTACTTC.

The rearrangement joins TRBV7-2 to TRBJ2-2; maybe TRBD2 (5 bases). The V end was cut by 1 base, the J end by 3 bases, with 12 bases between. Germline V gene data show CDR1 as SGHTA and CDR2 as FQGNSA. The CDR3 is made up of 16 amino acids. The CDR3 sequence is CASSLVRGSDTGELFF. The CDR3 bases are TGTGCCAGCAGCTTAGTTAGAGGGAGCGACACCGGGGAGCTGTTTTTT.

A remark on this clonotype: The junction departs from germline at one end; a sequencing error may be responsible. The genes are TRBV6-8 and TRBJ1-5; D is unresolved. Germline CDR1 is MNHGY and CDR2 is SAAAGT. This CDR3 comprises 13 residues. The CDR3 loop is CASSGSGNRPQHF. DNA for the CDR3: TGTGCCAGCAGTGGGAGTGGCAATCGGCCCCAGCATTTT.

The V and J genes are TRBV20-1 and TRBJ2-1, with D perhaps given as TRBD1 or TRBD2 (6 bases each). Trimming cost V 0 bases and J 8 bases, with 14 bases left between them. Germline lookup yields CDR1 DFQATT and CDR2 SNEGSKA (reference sequence). The CDR3 is made up of 14 amino acids. The CDR3: CSARDGGRNDEQFF. The CDR3 DNA reads TGCAGTGCTAGAGATGGGGGGCGAAACGATGAGCAGTTCTTC.

There are a few counts of this clonotype. The rearrangement joins TRBV7-2 to TRBJ1-1; possible D gene TRBD1, 6 bases. The CDR3 is 14 residues long. Germline V gives CDR1 SGHTA, CDR2 FQGNSA. V was clipped by 3 bases and J by 3 bases, with 11 bases between them. CDR3 residues: CASSFNREYTEAFF. CDR3 nucleotides: TGTGCCAGCAGCTTCAACAGGGAATACACTGAAGCTTTCTTT.

This sequence joins TRBV6-2 or TRBV6-3 and TRBJ2-7; D perhaps matches TRBD2 (7 bases). The CDR3 consists of 15 residues. Per germline, CDR1 MNHEY and CDR2 SVGEGT. V gave up 6 bases and J gave up 5 bases, with 20 bases separating them. In nucleotides, the CDR3 is TGTGCCAGCAGCAACGGACTAGTAGGGGGGAACGAGCAGTACTTC. This codes for CASSNGLVGGNEQYF.

To note about this clonotype: The CDR3 does not end in the conserved phenylalanine or tryptophan, so this is likely a read error. The chain employs TRBV7-2 and TRBJ2-3; D gene unclear. The CDR3 extends over 13 amino acids. Trimming shortened V by 5 bases and J by 1 base, and 7 bases separated the two germline ends. The germline gives CDR1 SGHTA, CDR2 FQGNSA. As DNA, the CDR3 is TGTGCCAGCAGCCCTCCCGGCACAGATACGCAGTATGTT. Translating gives CASSPPGTDTQYV.

The gene calls are TRBV6-2 or TRBV6-3 and TRBJ1-5; D remains unclear. Deletions cut 3 bases from V and 6 bases from J, with 15 bases between. This CDR3 comprises 15 residues. Germline CDR1 reads MNHEY; CDR2 reads SVGEGT. The CDR3 loop reads CASSYYRSGAQPQHF. Written as DNA, the CDR3 is TGTGCCAGCAGTTATTACAGATCCGGAGCTCAGCCCCAGCATTTT.

The gene calls are TRBV6-5 and TRBJ1-3; no clear D. Deletions cut 1 base from V and 9 bases from J, with 7 bases between. The germline CDR1 and CDR2 sequences are MNHEY and SVGAGI. The CDR3 covers 12 residues. CDR3 region: CASSYLVCTIYF. The CDR3 nucleotides read TGTGCCAGCAGTTACTTAGTGTGCACCATATATTTT.

This clonotype was seen a handful of times. The gene calls are TRBV7-2 and TRBJ1-1, with 11 bases matching TRBD1. CDR1 and CDR2 from the germline V gene are SGHTA and FQGNSA. This CDR3 contains 15 residues. The ends lost 5 bases at V and 3 bases at J; junction bases unmatched: 5. CDR3 in amino acids: CASSPGQGAHTEAFF. The CDR3 bases are TGTGCCAGCAGCCCCGGACAGGGGGCGCACACTGAAGCTTTCTTT.

This clonotype was seen more than once but under ten times. This chain connects TRBV7-2 to TRBJ2-7; TRBD2 is a possible D gene (6 bases). This CDR3 region has 15 residues. Germline CDR1 SGHTA, CDR2 FQGNSA. The V end lost 0 bases, the J end lost 7 bases, and 16 bases lay between the germline ends. This chain's CDR3 is CASSLARTWGREQYF. The CDR3 region has the DNA TGTGCCAGCAGCTTAGCGCGTACATGGGGGAGGGAGCAGTACTTC.

The rearrangement joins TRBV28 to TRBJ2-1; TRBD2 aligns across 10 bases. V lost 2 bases to trimming and J lost 4 bases; unmatched junction nucleotides: 2. CDR1 MDHEN and CDR2 SYDVKM come from the germline V gene. This CDR3 region has 15 residues. The CDR3 loop is CASSLGSGGYNEQFF. The CDR3 DNA is TGTGCCAGCAGTTTAGGTAGCGGGGGGTACAATGAGCAGTTCTTC.

CDR3 nucleotide sequence: TGTGCCTGGAGTTATACCTCCGCAGGGAACTACGAGCAGTACTTC. Its protein is CAWSYTSAGNYEQYF. The chain couples TRBV30 to TRBJ2-7, with TRBD1 as a possible D gene (5 bases). This CDR3 contains 15 residues. Trimming pared 2 bases from V and 3 bases from J, leaving 17 bases between. CDR1 and CDR2 from the germline V gene are GTSNPN and SVGIG (reference sequence). Drawing the rest from reference TRBV30 and TRBJ2-7, the complete variable domain is SQTIHQWPATLVQPVGSPLSLECTVEGTSNPNLYWYRQAAGRGLQLLFYSVGIGQISSEVPQNLSASRPQDRQFILSSKKLLLSDSGFYLCAWSYTSAGNYEQYFGPGTRLTVT.

In this sample, this clonotype turned up a few times. The DNA of the CDR3 is TGTGCCAGCAGCGGCACTCCGGGGGGATGGGGCAATCAGCCCCAGCATTTT. It translates to CASSGTPGGWGNQPQHF. The chain joins TRBV7-8 to TRBJ1-5; weak D call: TRBD1 (5 bases). V was clipped by 5 bases and J by 2 bases, with 19 bases between them. The CDR3 covers 17 residues. The germline V gene has CDR1 SGHVS and CDR2 FQNEAQ.

This clonotype was counted a single time. This rearrangement joins TRBV27 to TRBJ1-1; possible D gene TRBD1, 5 bases. This CDR3 region has 13 residues. The ends were cut back, 5 bases at V and 6 bases at J, with 13 bases in the middle. In germline, CDR1 is MNHEY, CDR2 SMNVEV (reference sequence). DNA for the CDR3: TGTGCCAGCAGTCGCCGGGACCCCCCTGAAGCTTTCTTT. Translated: CASSRRDPPEAFF.

This clonotype was picked up a small number of times. The chain couples TRBV10-3 to TRBJ2-3, with D possibly being TRBD2 (5 bases). This CDR3 is 14 amino acids long. The ends were cut back, 6 bases at V and 1 base at J, with 11 bases in the middle. The germline V gene has CDR1 ENHRY and CDR2 SYGVKD. The DNA of the CDR3 is TGTGCCATCAGATCCGTGGGAGGCACAGATACGCAGTATTTT. This translates into CAIRSVGGTDTQYF.

This clonotype turned up a few times. This rearrangement joins TRBV6-2 or TRBV6-3 to TRBJ1-5, with D possibly TRBD1 on 5 matching bases. Germline V gene lookup returns CDR1 MNHEY and CDR2 SVGEGT. This CDR3 has 15 amino acids. Trimming removed 5 bases from V and 2 bases from J, with 13 bases in between. As DNA, the CDR3 is TGTGCCAGCAGTAGGGGCGGGAGGGGCAATCAGCCCCAGCATTTT. This gives the protein CASSRGGRGNQPQHF.

V and J are TRBV6-2 or TRBV6-3 and TRBJ2-3, with D possibly being TRBD1 (5 bases). CDR1 is MNHEY and CDR2 is SVGEGT in the germline V gene. V lost 7 bases, J lost 2 bases, and 7 bases lay in between. The CDR3 sequence is 12 residues long. The CDR3 nucleotides read TGTGCCAGCACAGGGTCCACAGATACGCAGTATTTT. Translating it yields CASTGSTDTQYF.